The entry below describes one T cell receptor (beta chain). Individuals drawn from approximately 26 US areas were about 18 to 95 years old. Symptom resolution, clearance, or two negative PCRs marked the recovered donors of Cohort 3. Using immunoSEQ multiplex PCR, the repertoire was profiled, and TCRdb retains in-frame clones only, with some absent. The data hold around 330,000 clones, with roughly 89% observed a single time. Germline loops: CDR1 SGHNT, CDR2 YYREEE (reference sequence). V dropped 4 bases and J dropped 4; count of bases not matched to a gene: 7. This CDR3 is 15 amino acids long. The data are from a study of blood T cell repertoires in COVID-19.

The TCR originated in a man in his fifties or sixties who had recovered from COVID-19. The chain employs TRBV5-4 and TRBJ2-7, with 11 nucleotides matching TRBD2. Material: PBMCs or T cells enriched from blood (not recorded which). CDR3 in DNA: TGTGCCAGCAGCCAACCGGGACTAGCGGTATACGAGCAGTACTTC. Its protein product is CASSQPGLAVYEQYF. Looking up the rest from reference TRBV5-4 and TRBJ2-7 gives the full variable domain: ETGVTQSPTHLIKTRGQQVTLRCSSQSGHNTVSWYQQALGQGPQFIFQYYREEENGRGNFPPRFSGLQFPNYSSELNVNALELDDSALYLCASSQPGLAVYEQYFGPGTRLTVT.